The clone carrying this TCR beta chain came up a few times. Its antigen remains unidentified. Deletions cut 10 bases from V and 5 bases from J, with 19 bases between. The CDR3 totals 14 residues. CDR1 is LGHNT and CDR2 is FRNRAP in the germline V gene. The record originates from a study of early T cells in non-severe SARS-CoV-2 infection. Study details: Unsorted whole blood bulk RNA was sequenced, with unpaired chains. The study's findings and limits: VDJdb-based annotation leaned toward anti-spike CD8 responses and missed private and CD4 specificities.

Unique molecular identifiers were added to individual cDNA molecules. MiXCR, run by TCRdb on the 5' RACE reads, gives a single entry per CDR3 protein. This sample has fewer than 35,000 distinct CDR3 sequences, with roughly 5.9% found just once. The sample comprised whole blood. V and J are TRBV12-5 and TRBJ2-3; D ambiguous. The clonotype was recovered from an adult who was a healthcare worker with PCR-confirmed SARS-CoV-2 infection or an uninfected control (not recorded which). The chain's CDR3 is CATGRTAGGDTQYF. CDR3 in DNA: TGTGCTACCGGTCGGACCGCCGGCGGAGATACGCAGTATTTT.